These 27 T cell receptor beta chains originate from one sample sequenced in a study of cytomegalovirus exposure and HLA in healthy donors. Libraries were prepared by immunoSEQ multiplex PCR; TCRdb keeps only in-frame clonotypes and omits some of them. The sample records about 160,000 clones, approximately 84% being singletons. Sequencing input: PBMCs. The receptor source for this set is a man aged 25 to 45 in good health and CMV-seropositive.

The rearrangement joins TRBV27 to TRBJ1-1, with D perhaps matching TRBD1 (5 bases). Germline-derived CDR1 and CDR2 are MNHEY and SMNVEV (reference sequence). Trimming took 3 bases from V and 3 from J, leaving 8 bases between them. This CDR3 is 13 amino acids long. CDR3 region: CASSFGGYTEAFF. The CDR3 coding sequence is TGTGCCAGCAGTTTTGGGGGGTACACTGAAGCTTTCTTT.

Many counts were recorded for this clone. The genes are TRBV2 and TRBJ2-7, with a weak D call TRBD2 (5 bases). This CDR3 has 17 residues. Germline CDR1 and CDR2: SNHLY and FYNNEI. V gave up 1 base and J gave up 2 bases, with 18 bases separating them. CDR3 sequence: CASSEGTWPDRAYEQYF. The CDR3 nucleotides are TGTGCCAGCAGTGAAGGGACTTGGCCCGACCGGGCCTACGAGCAGTACTTC.

The rearrangement joins TRBV4-3 to TRBJ1-1, with D unresolved. This CDR3 has 13 residues. With 0 bases removed from V and 1 base from J, the gap between germline ends came to 3 bases. The V gene's germline CDR1 is LGHNA and CDR2 YSLEER. In DNA form, the CDR3 reads TGCGCCAGCAGCCAAGAGAGGAACACTGAAGCTTTCTTT. Translating gives CASSQERNTEAFF.

The V call is TRBV4-1, the J call TRBJ2-2; 7 nucleotides agree with TRBD2. Germline V gene data show CDR1 as MGHRA and CDR2 as YSYEKL. This CDR3 region has 18 residues. The V and J ends lost 1 base and 6 bases, in that order; junction bases with no gene match: 14. In DNA form, the CDR3 reads TGCGCCAGCAGCCAAGGATCTATGGGAGGGCCTCTTGCCGGGGAGCTGTTTTTT. Translation: CASSQGSMGGPLAGELFF.

The rearrangement uses TRBV2 and TRBJ2-2, with TRBD1 identical over 8 bases. The CDR3 has 16 residues. The germline gives CDR1 SNHLY, CDR2 FYNNEI. V dropped 6 bases and J dropped 3; count of bases not matched to a gene: 9. CDR3 nucleotides: TGTGCCAGCAGGGGGACAGGAGGGTCGTACACCGGGGAGCTGTTTTTT. Its protein is CASRGTGGSYTGELFF. The full variable domain, completed using reference TRBV2 and TRBJ2-2, is EPEVTQTPSHQVTQMGQEVILRCVPISNHLYFYWYRQILGQKVEFLVSFYNNEISEKSEIFDDQFSVERPDGSNFTLKIRSTKLEDSAMYFCASRGTGGSYTGELFFGEGSRLTVL.

This chain connects TRBV6-6 to TRBJ2-7, with 9 nucleotides matching TRBD1. Germline trimming cut 6 bases from V and 1 base from J; bases unmatched to any gene: 7. The CDR3 runs 15 residues. The germline CDR1 and CDR2 sequences are MNHNY and SVGAGI (reference sequence). In DNA, the CDR3 is TGTGCCAGCAGAAGATCGGGACAGGGTTCCTACGAGCAGTACTTC. It specifies CASRRSGQGSYEQYF.

As regards this clone: This specimen includes other DNA sequences encoding the same CDR3. The V and J genes are TRBV30 and TRBJ1-1; weak D call: TRBD1 (5 bases). The V and J ends lost 0 bases and 5 bases respectively, with 13 bases between them. Germline-derived CDR1 and CDR2 are GTSNPN and SVGIG (reference sequence). The CDR3 is 14 amino acids. In DNA form, the CDR3 reads TGTGCCTGGAGTGTCCGGGGGTGGGGGACTGAAGCTTTCTTT. It encodes CAWSVRGWGTEAFF.

About this clone: The same CDR3 also results from other DNA sequences found in this sample. This chain connects TRBV28 to TRBJ2-7; 7 nucleotides align to TRBD1. Germline V lookup: CDR1 MDHEN, CDR2 SYDVKM. This CDR3 is 14 amino acids long. V was pared by 6 bases and J by 1 base, with 6 bases of the junction left unmatched. In DNA form, the CDR3 reads TGTGCCAGCAGGCTGACAGGGTCGTCCTACGAGCAGTACTTC. Its translation is CASRLTGSSYEQYF.

The chain uses TRBV7-6 and TRBJ2-1; D call uncertain. V was trimmed by 3 bases and J by 2 bases, leaving 11 bases between them. CDR3 length: 15 amino acids. Germline V gene lookup returns CDR1 SGHVS and CDR2 FNYEAQ. CDR3 loop: CASSFSVEAYNEQFF. The DNA of the CDR3 is TGTGCCAGCAGCTTTAGTGTCGAGGCCTACAATGAGCAGTTCTTC.

This clone was observed a handful of times. The chain is built from TRBV5-6 and TRBJ1-6; a possible D gene is TRBD1 (6 bases). The length of the CDR3 is 12 residues. Germline CDR1 is SGHDT and CDR2 is YYEEEE. V was shortened by 0 bases and J by 17 bases, with 12 bases between the two germline ends. The CDR3 region is CASSLAGTSVHF. CDR3 coding DNA: TGTGCCAGCAGCTTGGCCGGGACATCTGTCCACTTT.

V is TRBV7-9 and J is TRBJ2-1; 14 bases line up with TRBD2. The CDR3 runs 17 residues. Germline V gene sequence: CDR1 SEHNR, CDR2 FQNEAQ (reference sequence). With V trimmed by 0 bases and J by 10 bases, 8 bases remained unmatched. The CDR3 region is CASSLAGTSGSIREQFF. The DNA for the CDR3 is TGTGCCAGCAGCTTAGCCGGGACTAGCGGGAGCATTCGAGAGCAGTTCTTC. The full variable domain, completed using reference TRBV7-9 and TRBJ2-1, is DTGVSQNPRHKITKRGQNVTFRCDPISEHNRLYWYRQTLGQGPEFLTYFQNEAQLEKSRLLSDRFSAERPKGSFSTLEIQRTEQGDSAMYLCASSLAGTSGSIREQFFGPGTRLTVL.

The J gene is TRBJ2-7, the V gene TRBV27; maybe TRBD2 (5 bases). V dropped 1 base and J dropped 6 bases, with 16 bases sitting between them. In germline, CDR1 is MNHEY, CDR2 SMNVEV (reference sequence). The CDR3 spans 15 residues. The CDR3 loop is CASSLLSSLAPEQYF. CDR3 sequence (DNA): TGTGCCAGCAGTTTATTGTCTAGCTTAGCCCCCGAGCAGTACTTC.

J is TRBJ1-2 and V is TRBV5-8, with D unresolved. CDR1 is SGHTS and CDR2 is YDEGEE in the germline V gene. This CDR3 has 13 amino acids. The V end lost 1 base, the J end lost 6 bases, and 10 bases lay between the germline ends. CDR3 coding DNA: TGTGCCAGCAGCTTGTCCAGGCAGGATGGCTACACCTTC. The encoded protein is CASSLSRQDGYTF.

The rearrangement links TRBV28 to TRBJ1-2; 7 bases line up with TRBD1. Germline lookup yields CDR1 MDHEN and CDR2 SYDVKM. The CDR3 spans 14 residues. The CDR3 DNA is TGTGCTACGGTCCGGGACAGCCGCCACTATGGCTACACCTTC. It codes for CATVRDSRHYGYTF.

The V call is TRBV5-1, the J call TRBJ2-2, with 7 positions matching TRBD2. The germline V gene encodes CDR1 SGHRS and CDR2 YFSETQ. The CDR3 runs to 15 residues. J gave up 6 bases and V 0 bases, and 5 bases lay outside the gene matches. CDR3 in DNA: TGCGCCAGCAGCTTGGATTCTAGCGGTGCCGGGGAGCTGTTTTTT. Translation: CASSLDSSGAGELFF.

The chain combines TRBV5-6 with TRBJ2-5; tentative D call: TRBD1 (6 bases). This CDR3 has 13 residues. Germline V lookup: CDR1 SGHDT, CDR2 YYEEEE. Trimming removed 6 bases from V and 7 bases from J, with 16 bases in between. CDR3 DNA: TGTGCCAGCACCCGAACGGAAGGGGGGACCCAGTACTTC. It is translated as CASTRTEGGTQYF.

The chain's CDR3 is CASSEAWASGGDTQYF. In nucleotides, the CDR3 is TGTGCCAGCAGTGAAGCGTGGGCTAGCGGGGGAGATACGCAGTATTTT. The chain employs TRBV6-1 and TRBJ2-3, with TRBD2 matching over 10 bases. The CDR3 extends over 16 amino acids. Unmatched junction bases numbered 5, after V lost 0 bases and J lost 5 bases. Germline V gene data show CDR1 as MNHNS and CDR2 as SASEGT.

J is TRBJ2-1 and V is TRBV28; tentative D call: TRBD1 (6 bases). CDR1 and CDR2 (germline): MDHEN, SYDVKM. The CDR3 has 14 amino acids. V was trimmed by 10 bases and J by 7 bases, leaving 20 bases between them. The CDR3 DNA follows: TGTGCCACCACGTTCTGGGGGCAGGGTAATGAGCAGTTCTTC. Amino acids: CATTFWGQGNEQFF.

Ten or more counts support this clone. Other DNA sequences in the same sample also yield this CDR3. The V call is TRBV6-1, the J call TRBJ2-1; D may be TRBD2 (5 bases). This CDR3 comprises 15 residues. V gave up 0 bases and J gave up 3 bases, with 9 bases separating them. Germline CDR1 is MNHNS and CDR2 is SASEGT. CDR3 sequence: CASSEAPGSYNEQFF. CDR3 coding DNA: TGTGCCAGCAGTGAAGCTCCGGGGAGCTACAATGAGCAGTTCTTC.

The chain carries TRBV6-5 and TRBJ1-1; D gene unclear. CDR3 length: 15 residues. The germline CDR1 and CDR2 sequences are MNHEY and SVGAGI. V lost 0 bases, J lost 4 bases, and 12 bases lay in between. CDR3 sequence reads: CASSYSMEIGTEAFF. CDR3 DNA: TGTGCCAGCAGTTACTCGATGGAGATAGGCACTGAAGCTTTCTTT.

The V gene is TRBV27, the J gene TRBJ2-1, with a tentative D call TRBD2 (5 bases). This CDR3 spans 16 amino acids. Deletions cut 4 bases from V and 4 bases from J, with 17 bases between. Looked up from germline, CDR1 is MNHEY and CDR2 is SMNVEV (reference sequence). CDR3 region: CASSSQHRTGYNEQFF. The DNA for the CDR3 is TGTGCCAGCAGTTCGCAACATCGGACGGGGTACAATGAGCAGTTCTTC.

This chain connects TRBV27 to TRBJ2-3; the match to TRBD2 covers 10 bases. The CDR3 has 16 amino acids. The J segment lost 2 bases and the V segment lost 5 bases, leaving 7 bases of the junction unmatched. The germline gives CDR1 MNHEY, CDR2 SMNVEV (reference sequence). CDR3 DNA: TGTGCCAGCAGTATTCTAGCGGGGGCCACCACAGATACGCAGTATTTT. It encodes CASSILAGATTDTQYF.

This chain joins TRBV7-2 and TRBJ2-2; TRBD1 aligns across 9 bases. The germline gives CDR1 SGHTA, CDR2 FQGNSA. J gave up 6 bases and V 5 bases, and 16 bases lay outside the gene matches. The CDR3 runs to 18 residues. In DNA form, the CDR3 reads TGTGCCAGCAGCCGCCCACTCGTGGACAGGGGTACGGCCGGGGAGCTGTTTTTT. It is translated as CASSRPLVDRGTAGELFF.

This sequence joins TRBV19 and TRBJ1-2, with TRBD1 matching 10 bases. The J segment lost 7 bases and the V segment lost 4 bases, leaving 6 bases of the junction unmatched. The CDR3 extends over 14 amino acids. Germline V lookup: CDR1 LNHDA, CDR2 SQIVND (reference sequence). The CDR3: CASSTRQGASGYTF. The CDR3 DNA reads TGTGCCAGTAGTACAAGACAGGGGGCGTCTGGCTACACCTTC.

The chain's CDR3 is CASILGQGEGKLFF. DNA for the CDR3: TGTGCCAGCATCCTGGGACAGGGAGAGGGAAAACTGTTTTTT. V usage is TRBV28 and J usage is TRBJ1-4, with 9 bases that match TRBD1. Trimming cost V 7 bases and J 10 bases; bases outside gene matches: 10. Germline lookup yields CDR1 MDHEN and CDR2 SYDVKM. The CDR3 extends over 14 amino acids.

The count of this clone is one. The chain carries TRBV6-1 and TRBJ2-5; D unresolved. CDR1 and CDR2 from the germline V gene are MNHNS and SASEGT. The CDR3 sequence is 14 residues long. V dropped 0 bases and J dropped 2 bases, with 7 bases sitting between them. CDR3 nucleotides: TGTGCCAGCAGTGAAGCCCTGACACAAGAGACCCAGTACTTC. It translates to CASSEALTQETQYF.

Written as DNA, the CDR3 is TGCGCCAGCCTAGACTCGGGGGAGGGGCACACCGGGGAGCTGTTTTTT. It encodes CASLDSGEGHTGELFF. The rearrangement uses TRBV5-1 and TRBJ2-2; 7 nucleotides agree with TRBD2. CDR1 is SGHRS and CDR2 is YFSETQ in the germline V gene. The CDR3 is 16 amino acids. Germline trimming cut 7 bases from V and 3 bases from J; bases unmatched to any gene: 12.